The present T cell receptor (beta chain) was sequenced within a study of cytomegalovirus exposure and HLA in healthy donors. A remark on this clone: What it recognizes is unknown.

The donors gave bone marrow, and they were healthy. Vbeta (60) and Jbeta (13) primers were used in the PCR. Assay: immunoSEQ multiplex PCR; the TCRdb copy retains only in-frame clones and omits some. The table shows roughly 120,000 clones, with roughly four fifths occurring only once. Study-wide findings and caveats: Most TCR sequences showed up rarely, but some public TCRs showed up in many donors. Donor immune exposure was known only as CMV serostatus. The authors excluded some V segments, including TRBV6-2 and TRBV6-3, as indistinguishable.

The CDR3 has 15 residues. The ends were cut back, 0 bases at V and 0 bases at J, with 7 bases in the middle. Germline V gene sequence: CDR1 SGHRS, CDR2 YFSETQ. The chain links TRBV5-1 to TRBJ2-1; D possibly corresponds to TRBD2 (5 bases). The clonotype was recovered from a male donor in good health and CMV-seropositive. Specimen: PBMCs. DNA for the CDR3: TGCGCCAGCAGCTTGGGGGCGGGCTCCTACAATGAGCAGTTCTTC. Translated: CASSLGAGSYNEQFF.